The 23 T cell receptor beta chains below were found in one sample sequenced in a study of blood T cell repertoires in COVID-19. Method: immunoSEQ multiplex PCR; TCRdb's copy keeps in-frame clones and lacks some. The top ten hold around 30% of the sample, which has tens of thousands of clones, roughly 91% seen once. Sequencing was performed on peripheral blood. These receptors originate from a woman of 80 years or more with active or convalescent COVID-19.

The chain is built from TRBV4-3 and TRBJ2-3; 7 nucleotides match TRBD2. Germline V gives CDR1 LGHNA, CDR2 YSLEER. V was pared by 8 bases and J by 2 bases, with 4 bases of the junction left unmatched. The CDR3 has 13 residues. The CDR3 sequence is CASAGVTTDTQYF. The CDR3 DNA reads as TGCGCCAGCGCGGGGGTCACCACAGATACGCAGTATTTT.

The chain employs TRBV5-4 and TRBJ2-1, with D perhaps TRBD2 (6 bases). CDR1 is SGHNT and CDR2 is YYREEE in the germline V gene (reference sequence). The CDR3 is made up of 17 amino acids. The V and J ends lost 1 base and 0 bases respectively, with 14 bases between them. CDR3 protein: CASSLRGGASSYNEQFF. The CDR3 DNA follows: TGTGCCAGCAGCTTGCGGGGCGGGGCTTCCTCCTACAATGAGCAGTTCTTC.

The J gene is TRBJ2-1, the V gene TRBV14; D call uncertain. V lost 3 bases and J 9 bases, leaving 9 bases between the germline ends. CDR3 length: 12 residues. Germline CDR1 SGHDN, CDR2 FVKESK. The CDR3 loop reads CASSQARVEQFF. The CDR3 DNA reads as TGTGCCAGCAGCCAGGCCCGGGTTGAGCAGTTCTTC.

The CDR3 here is CASSHTSGVKNIQYF. In nucleotides, the CDR3 is TGTGCCAGCAGCCACACTAGCGGGGTCAAAAACATTCAGTACTTC. The chain combines TRBV7-2 with TRBJ2-4; TRBD2 matches 10 bases. Per germline, CDR1 SGHTA and CDR2 FQGNSA. The CDR3 totals 15 residues. V shed 5 bases, J shed 3 bases, and the junction held 4 bases outside the gene matches.

J is TRBJ1-2 and V is TRBV7-2, with 8 positions matching TRBD1. Germline V gives CDR1 SGHTA, CDR2 FQGNSA. Losses at the gene ends were 1 base for V and 4 bases for J; bases not matched to a gene: 8. CDR3 length equals 16 residues. For the CDR3, the DNA is TGTGCCAGCAGCTTAGACAGGGGGGTGCTCGGCTATGGCTACACCTTC. The encoded protein is CASSLDRGVLGYGYTF.

This sequence joins TRBV7-9 and TRBJ2-3, with a weak D call TRBD2 (5 bases). V was clipped by 6 bases and J by 6 bases, with 7 bases between them. Germline lookup yields CDR1 SEHNR and CDR2 FQNEAQ (reference sequence). This CDR3 comprises 11 residues. CDR3 sequence reads: CASREVDTQYF. The CDR3 DNA reads TGTGCCAGCAGGGAGGTGGATACGCAGTATTTT.

This chain joins TRBV6-5 and TRBJ1-1; D unclear. CDR3 length: 13 residues. Germline V CDR1 and CDR2: MNHEY, SVGAGI. V was pared by 6 bases and J by 0 bases, with 8 bases between. As DNA, the CDR3 is TGTGCCAGCAGCAGAGGAATGAACACTGAAGCTTTCTTT. Encoded protein: CASSRGMNTEAFF.

The chain carries TRBV1 and TRBJ2-1; the tabulated D call, TRBD2, remains unverified against the DNA. TRBV1 is a pseudogene locus. The CDR3 is 16 amino acids. CDR3 amino acids: CTSSQDPGGCYNEQFF. The CDR3 DNA sequence: TGCACCAGCAGCCAAGATCCCGGGGGTTGCTACAATGAGCAGTTCTTC.

The chain carries TRBV12-3 or TRBV12-4 and TRBJ2-2; D gene unclear. The CDR3 runs to 11 residues. The V end lost 4 bases, the J end lost 5 bases, and 2 bases lay between the germline ends. The CDR3 DNA is TGTGCCAGCAGTTCTACCGGGGAGCTGTTTTTT. Translation gives CASSSTGELFF.

This clone was picked up one time. Here the CDR3 reads CATSQPGTGDATNEKLFF. The DNA of the CDR3 is TGTGCCACCAGCCAACCCGGGACAGGGGATGCAACTAATGAAAAACTGTTTTTT. The chain has TRBV15 and TRBJ1-4; 10 nucleotides align to TRBD1. CDR3 size: 18 residues. V was clipped by 5 bases and J by 0 bases; unmatched bases: 9. Germline lookup yields CDR1 LNHNV and CDR2 YYDKDF (reference sequence).

The chain has TRBV7-3 and TRBJ2-2, with 9 bases matching TRBD1. Trimming took 4 bases from V and 4 from J; bases not matched to a gene: 4. The length of the CDR3 is 15 residues. Looked up from germline, CDR1 is SGHTA and CDR2 is FQGTGA. The CDR3: CASSSQGALTGELFF. Here the CDR3 DNA reads TGTGCCAGCAGCTCACAGGGGGCCCTCACCGGGGAGCTGTTTTTT.

The gene calls are TRBV4-1 and TRBJ1-2; possibly TRBD1 for D (6 bases). V lost 4 bases to trimming and J lost 5 bases, with 14 bases between them. The CDR3 length is 14 residues. Germline-derived CDR1 and CDR2 are MGHRA and YSYEKL. This CDR3 reads CASSREGGLYGYTF. The CDR3 bases are TGCGCCAGCAGCCGTGAGGGGGGGCTGTATGGCTACACCTTC.

The chain is built from TRBV5-1 and TRBJ1-1; perhaps TRBD1 as D (6 bases). Trimming cost V 2 bases and J 0 bases, with 11 bases left between them. Germline CDR1 reads SGHRS; CDR2 reads YFSETQ. CDR3 length: 15 residues. The CDR3 loop reads CASSFVQGLNTEAFF. The CDR3 nucleotides are TGCGCCAGCAGCTTCGTACAGGGACTGAACACTGAAGCTTTCTTT.

The chain joins TRBV30 to TRBJ2-5; D not resolved. Germline CDR1 is GTSNPN and CDR2 is SVGIG (reference sequence). This CDR3 spans 11 amino acids. V was shortened by 2 bases and J by 7 bases, with 8 bases between the two germline ends. The CDR3 bases are TGTGCCTGGAGTTTACGAGGGACCCAGTACTTC. Translation: CAWSLRGTQYF.

The V gene is TRBV9, the J gene TRBJ1-2, with D possibly matching TRBD1 (5 bases). CDR3 size: 12 residues. CDR1 and CDR2 from the germline V gene are SGDLS and YYNGEE. V dropped 5 bases and J dropped 4 bases, with 9 bases sitting between them. In DNA, the CDR3 is TGTGCCAGCAGTCAGGGAGGCTATGGCTACACCTTC. Translation: CASSQGGYGYTF.

This sequence joins TRBV6-2 or TRBV6-3 and TRBJ1-4; D might be TRBD1 (5 bases). Germline V CDR1 and CDR2: MNHEY, SVGEGT. The ends were cut back, 4 bases at V and 8 bases at J, with 17 bases in the middle. The CDR3 sequence is 15 residues long. CDR3 bases: TGTGCCAGCAGTTCCGGGGGGGGGACTCTCGAAAAACTGTTTTTT. Translation gives CASSSGGGTLEKLFF.

This clone has more than one count but fewer than ten. The rearrangement joins TRBV18 to TRBJ1-1; a possible D gene is TRBD1 (6 bases). The CDR3 totals 19 residues. Trimming stripped 1 base from V and 11 bases from J, with 32 bases between. CDR1 is KGHSH and CDR2 is LQKENI in the germline V gene. The CDR3: CASSPQTFRQGRRRLGAFF. CDR3 DNA: TGTGCCAGCTCACCACAAACATTTCGGCAGGGGCGAAGGAGGTTAGGGGCTTTCTTT.

The chain is built from TRBV11-2 and TRBJ1-3; 7 positions match TRBD1. The CDR3 length is 16 residues. The J segment lost 0 bases and the V segment lost 0 bases, leaving 2 bases of the junction unmatched. From germline, CDR1 is SGHAT and CDR2 FQNNGV. CDR3 residues: CASSLDRGLSGNTIYF. CDR3 in DNA: TGTGCCAGCAGCTTAGATAGGGGGCTCTCTGGAAACACCATATATTTT.

The V gene is TRBV5-1, the J gene TRBJ1-2; unclear D gene. CDR1 is SGHRS and CDR2 is YFSETQ in the germline V gene. The CDR3 runs to 15 residues. V dropped 5 bases and J dropped 4 bases, with 18 bases sitting between them. The chain's CDR3 is CASRLNEGRAYGYTF. The CDR3 nucleotides read TGCGCCAGCAGATTGAACGAGGGAAGGGCCTATGGCTACACCTTC.

CDR3 residues: CASSRSSTDNYGYTF. In DNA, the CDR3 is TGTGCCAGCAGTCGGTCTTCGACAGATAACTATGGCTACACCTTC. The chain combines TRBV6-6 with TRBJ1-2, with D possibly matching TRBD1 (5 bases). Germline lookup yields CDR1 MNHNY and CDR2 SVGAGI (reference sequence). Trimming took off 5 bases at V and 1 base at J, with 14 bases between the two ends. The CDR3 contains 15 residues.

The chain carries TRBV4-3 and TRBJ1-4; D gene unclear. The CDR3 totals 15 residues. CDR1 and CDR2 (germline): LGHNA, YSLEER. V was cut by 0 bases and J by 5 bases, with 10 bases left in between. Here the CDR3 DNA reads TGCGCCAGCAGCCAAGAATTACAGATAAATGAAAAACTGTTTTTT. Translation gives CASSQELQINEKLFF.

This rearrangement joins TRBV30 to TRBJ1-2; 7 nucleotides agree with TRBD1. CDR3 length equals 12 residues. Germline lookup yields CDR1 GTSNPN and CDR2 SVGIG (reference sequence). V shed 5 bases, J shed 4 bases, and the junction held 4 bases outside the gene matches. CDR3 in amino acids: CAWAGQAYGYTF. In nucleotides, the CDR3 is TGTGCCTGGGCCGGACAGGCCTATGGCTACACCTTC. Looking up the rest from reference TRBV30 and TRBJ1-2 gives the full variable domain: SQTIHQWPATLVQPVGSPLSLECTVEGTSNPNLYWYRQAAGRGLQLLFYSVGIGQISSEVPQNLSASRPQDRQFILSSKKLLLSDSGFYLCAWAGQAYGYTFGSGTRLTVV.

This chain joins TRBV7-2 and TRBJ2-5; D may be TRBD2 (5 bases). Trimming removed 5 bases from V and 2 bases from J, with 15 bases in between. The CDR3 is made up of 15 amino acids. The germline V gene has CDR1 SGHTA and CDR2 FQGNSA. The CDR3 DNA follows: TGTGCCAGCAGCCTCAACCCTGGACTTCAAGAGACCCAGTACTTC. Translation: CASSLNPGLQETQYF.